This T cell receptor beta chain was retrieved from a study of shared clonotypes between healthy human individuals. The data were produced by immunoSEQ multiplex PCR, yet TCRdb's version contains in-frame clones alone and is incomplete. This sample carries around 600,000 clones, around 95% of them seen once, and the ten largest clones take around 0.12%. Trimming stripped 1 base from V and 3 bases from J, with 12 bases between. This CDR3 contains 15 residues. The germline V gene encodes CDR1 SGHAT and CDR2 FQDESV (reference sequence). Cells designated naive CD8 were CD45RO-negative and were positively selected for CCR7, with terminally differentiated effector memory CD45RA+ cells excluded.

The clonotype was recovered from a woman between 25 and 40 years old in good health. Material for sequencing was naive CD8+ T cells sorted from blood. The rearrangement uses TRBV11-1 and TRBJ1-1; D remains unclear. The CDR3 here is CASSLGARVHTEAFF. For the CDR3, the DNA is TGTGCCAGCAGCTTAGGTGCCCGCGTCCACACTGAAGCTTTCTTT.